The rows below give T cell receptor beta chains drawn from one sample of a study of shared clonotypes between healthy human individuals. TCRdb's table, derived via immunoSEQ multiplex PCR, lists solely in-frame clones and lacks some. The sample has 730,000 or so clones, about 78% seen once. Sequences were obtained from memory CD4+ T cells sorted from blood. These receptors were obtained from a woman younger than 45 in good health. The CDR3 runs from the conserved cysteine through the conserved F or W. A D gene is named only where the DNA matches it firmly. Clone size, where shown, is once, few, many, or a class for clones that have expanded.

D gene | J gene | V gene | clone size | CDR3 DNA | CDR3 protein
. | TRBJ2-5 | TRBV21-1 | . | TGTGCCAGCAGCAAAGGCGAAACAGAAAAAGAGACCCAGTACTTC | CASSKGETEKETQYF
TRBD2 | TRBJ2-2 | TRBV7-9 | few | TGTGCCAGCAGACCCGGGATAGCGGGAAACACCGGGGAGCTGTTTTTT | CASRPGIAGNTGELFF
. | TRBJ1-3 | TRBV18 | . | TGTGCCAGCTCATCTACAGATCAGAGCTCTGGAAACACCATATATTTT | CASSSTDQSSGNTIYF
TRBD2 | TRBJ2-1 | TRBV2 | . | TGTGCCAGCAGTTTGGGGGGGACTAGCGTGAGTAATGAGCAGTTCTTC | CASSLGGTSVSNEQFF
. | TRBJ1-5 | TRBV27 | few | TGTGCCAGCAGTTTAACGGCTCATCAGCCCCAGCATTTT | CASSLTAHQPQHF
. | TRBJ1-1 | TRBV6-5 | . | TGTGCCAGCAGTAACGCGATTGGGGCTTTCTTT | CASSNAIGAFF
. | TRBJ2-1 | TRBV19 | . | TGTGCCAGTACCGACCAGACAGGCCTTTCCTACAATGAGCAGTTCTTC | CASTDQTGLSYNEQFF
TRBD1 | TRBJ2-7 | TRBV11-2 | . | TGTGCCAGCAGCCGGGACAGGCAGACCTACGAGCAGTACTTC | CASSRDRQTYEQYF
. | TRBJ2-7 | TRBV6-1 | once | TGTGCCAGCAGAGGACAGTACAACTCCTACGAGCAGTACTTC | CASRGQYNSYEQYF
. | TRBJ1-1 | TRBV2 | . | TGTGCCAGCACTAGGGTAAGATCCCTGAACACTGAAGCTTTCTTT | CASTRVRSLNTEAFF
TRBD1 | TRBJ1-5 | TRBV28 | . | TGTGCCAGCAGTTCGGGACAGGGAAGTCAGCCCCAGCATTTT | CASSSGQGSQPQHF
. | TRBJ2-1 | TRBV2 | . | TGTGCCAGCATCAACGCGGGAACACGGGGTCGGCAGTTCTTC | CASINAGTRGRQFF
TRBD1 | TRBJ1-2 | TRBV7-9 | . | TGTGCCAGCAGTTCAACAGGGGAAGGAGGCTACACCTTC | CASSSTGEGGYTF
. | TRBJ1-2 | TRBV7-9 | once | TGTGCCAGCAGCTTGGGGGCTGTTAACTATGGCTACACCTTC | CASSLGAVNYGYTF
. | TRBJ2-3 | TRBV7-8 | . | TGTGCCAGCAGCTTAGCGCAGTACGGACAGCGCACAGATACGCAGTATTTT | CASSLAQYGQRTDTQYF
TRBD1 | TRBJ2-7 | TRBV11-2 | . | TGTGCCAGCAGCTCTACAGGGGGCGCAATCTACGAGCAGTACTTC | CASSSTGGAIYEQYF
. | TRBJ2-1 | TRBV5-6 | . | TGTGCCAGCAGCTTTAGGTCACAGGGCATCAATGAGCAGTTCTTC | CASSFRSQGINEQFF
TRBD2 | TRBJ2-1 | TRBV4-1 | . | TGCGCCAGCAGCCAAGAAAAGCGGGATAGTTACAATGAGCAGTTCTTC | CASSQEKRDSYNEQFF
TRBD1 | TRBJ2-5 | TRBV5-1 | . | TGCGCCAGCAGCTTGGCCATGCGGACAGGGACTTTAGAGACCCAGTACTTC | CASSLAMRTGTLETQYF
. | TRBJ2-7 | TRBV27 | . | TGTGCCAGCAGTATTAAGTGGATTGGGGGGACCTACGAGCAGTACTTC | CASSIKWIGGTYEQYF
. | TRBJ2-1 | TRBV20-1 | . | TGCAGTGCACTGTCTCTTGAGCAGTTCTTC | CSALSLEQFF
. | TRBJ2-4 | TRBV30 | . | TGTGCCTGGAGCCCGGCTTGGTCAGGGGCAAACATTCAGTACTTC | CAWSPAWSGANIQYF
TRBD2 | TRBJ2-1 | TRBV27 | . | TGTGCCAGCAGTACATACGGGACTAGTTTCTATGAGCAGTTCTTC | CASSTYGTSFYEQFF
. | TRBJ1-2 | TRBV6-1 | . | TGTGCCAGCAGCCCCAAGACAGGATCTGGCTACACCTTC | CASSPKTGSGYTF
TRBD2 | TRBJ2-7 | TRBV10-1 | many | TGCGCCAGCAGTGAGGGACTAGCGGGAATCTACGAGCAGTACTTC | CASSEGLAGIYEQYF
. | TRBJ1-5 | TRBV6-4 | few | TGTGCCAGCAGTAGGGAGCCTGAGGGGAGGCCCCAGCATTTT | CASSREPEGRPQHF
. | TRBJ1-1 | TRBV19 | . | TGTGCCAGTAGTATAGATCGGCCGCCTGGGACTGAAGCTTTCTTT | CASSIDRPPGTEAFF
. | TRBJ2-3 | TRBV11-3 | . | TGTGCCAGCAGCTTAGGGGCAGGGGTGGACTACGGAGATACGCAGTATTTT | CASSLGAGVDYGDTQYF
. | TRBJ2-1 | TRBV29-1 | . | TGCAGCGTTGCGTGGACAACCTCCTACAATGAGCAGTTCTTC | CSVAWTTSYNEQFF
. | TRBJ2-3 | TRBV27 | . | TGTGCCAGCAGTTTAACGCAGTATTTT | CASSLTQYF
TRBD2 | TRBJ2-1 | TRBV28 | . | TGTGCCAGCAGTTTAGCGGTAGCGGGAGTAGGTGAGCAGTTCTTC | CASSLAVAGVGEQFF
. | TRBJ1-2 | TRBV7-9 | . | TGTGCCAGCAGCTCGGATGGGGGACCTTCGGGCTATGGCTACACCTTC | CASSSDGGPSGYGYTF
. | TRBJ2-3 | TRBV30 | . | TGTGCCTGGAGTTCGGGGAGCACAGATACGCAGTATTTT | CAWSSGSTDTQYF
TRBD1 | TRBJ2-7 | TRBV11-2 | . | TGTGCCAGCAGCACCTCAACGGGACAGGCCTCCTACGAGCAGTACTTC | CASSTSTGQASYEQYF
. | TRBJ2-1 | TRBV10-1 | . | TGCGCCAGCAGTAAAACAGGGAGGGGGCGCGGTGAGCAGTTCTTC | CASSKTGRGRGEQFF
. | TRBJ1-1 | TRBV28 | . | TGTGCCAGCAGTTTATCTCGTCGAGCCGGGGGGCCCCCCAACACTGAAGCTTTCTTT | CASSLSRRAGGPPNTEAFF
TRBD2 | TRBJ2-6 | TRBV4-2 | once | TGTGCCAGCAGCCAAGGTCCAGGGACTAGGTCTGGGGCCAACGTCCTGACTTTC | CASSQGPGTRSGANVLTF
. | TRBJ2-3 | TRBV7-2 | . | TGTGCCAGCAGCCCGCGGGACCATGGTACGCAGTATTTT | CASSPRDHGTQYF
. | TRBJ2-2 | TRBV6-5 | . | TGTGCCAGCCGTCGCCAACCCGTTGGAAGCGGGGAGCTGTTTTTT | CASRRQPVGSGELFF
. | TRBJ2-7 | TRBV28 | . | TGTGCCAGCAGCGTGGTGGCAGGCGCCACCTACGAGCAGTACTTC | CASSVVAGATYEQYF
. | TRBJ2-5 | TRBV18 | few | TGTGCCAGCTCACCATCCCCTCAAGAGACCCAGTACTTC | CASSPSPQETQYF
TRBD2 | TRBJ2-1 | TRBV28 | . | TGTGCCAGCAGTGGGCGGGAGTCCACCTACAATGAGCAGTTCTTC | CASSGRESTYNEQFF
TRBD1 | TRBJ1-1 | TRBV28 | few | TGTGCCAGCAGTTTGACCAGGGGGAGGGACACTGAAGCTTTCTTT | CASSLTRGRDTEAFF
TRBD2 | TRBJ2-7 | TRBV5-6 | . | TGTGCCAGCAGCGTAGGACTAGCGGGAGTCGCCTACGAGCAGTACTTC | CASSVGLAGVAYEQYF
TRBD1 | TRBJ2-7 | TRBV7-6 | . | TGTGCCAGCAGCAGGGGGCATCAGAAGGGGGAGCAGTACTTC | CASSRGHQKGEQYF
. | TRBJ2-2 | TRBV5-1 | . | TGCGCCAGCAGCTTGGCTACGAACACCGGGGAGCTGTTTTTT | CASSLATNTGELFF
TRBD2 | TRBJ2-7 | TRBV11-3 | . | TGTGCCAGCAGCTTATGGGCGGGAGGAAGCTACGAGCAGTACTTC | CASSLWAGGSYEQYF
TRBD1 | TRBJ2-7 | TRBV2 | once | TGTGCCAGCAGGGGGGACAGTCGGCTCGAGCAGTACTTC | CASRGDSRLEQYF
. | TRBJ2-7 | TRBV7-2 | . | TGTGCCAGCAGCTTAGGACGCAACGAGCAGTACTTC | CASSLGRNEQYF
. | TRBJ2-7 | TRBV5-4 | . | TGTGCCACCCGTCGGGACATAGCTAACGAGCAGTACTTC | CATRRDIANEQYF
. | TRBJ2-3 | TRBV20-1 | . | TGCAGTGTCCAAAGCACAGATACGCAGTATTTT | CSVQSTDTQYF
. | TRBJ1-5 | TRBV28 | . | TGTGCCAGCAGTCCTCTTTTAAGGACAGTAGGAGGGGGCAATCAGCCCCAGCATTTT | CASSPLLRTVGGGNQPQHF
. | TRBJ1-5 | TRBV2 | few | TGTGCCAGCAGACCCCGGACAGAGTACAATCAGCCCCAGCATTTT | CASRPRTEYNQPQHF
TRBD1 | TRBJ1-5 | TRBV19 | . | TGTGCCAGTAGGACAGGGGAGGATAGCAATCAGCCCCAGCATTTT | CASRTGEDSNQPQHF
. | TRBJ1-4 | TRBV5-1 | . | TGCGCCAGCAGCTTGGGGCCAGGGATGGATGAAAAACTGTTTTTT | CASSLGPGMDEKLFF